Below, 6 T cell receptor beta chains from the same sample are listed, as sequenced in a study of blood T cell repertoires in COVID-19. Method: immunoSEQ multiplex PCR; TCRdb's copy keeps in-frame clones and lacks some. The table lists 150,000 or so clones, roughly 80% of them singletons. Sequencing was done on a sample of peripheral blood. Source of these receptors: a man in his sixties with acute or convalescent COVID-19.

This rearrangement joins TRBV12-3 or TRBV12-4 to TRBJ1-5; D not resolved. V lost 3 bases and J 2 bases, leaving 5 bases between the germline ends. This CDR3 spans 13 amino acids. Here the CDR3 reads CASSLAGNQPQHF. CDR3 sequence (DNA): TGTGCCAGCAGTTTGGCGGGCAATCAGCCCCAGCATTTT.

V is TRBV5-1 and J is TRBJ2-6, with 11 bases identical to TRBD1. The junction had 5 bases not matched to a gene; V was cut back by 5 bases and J by 1 base. CDR1 is SGHRS and CDR2 is YFSETQ in the germline V gene. This CDR3 comprises 17 residues. DNA for the CDR3: TGCGCCAGCAGAGTGGGACAGGGGGAATCTGGGGCCAACGTCCTGACTTTC. This translates into CASRVGQGESGANVLTF.

This chain links TRBV2 with TRBJ2-1; D is ambiguous. V gave up 4 bases and J gave up 9 bases, with 16 bases separating them. Germline CDR1 and CDR2: SNHLY and FYNNEI. This CDR3 is 14 amino acids long. CDR3 nucleotide sequence: TGTGCCAGCAGTGCCCCCCCGAGCGTAGGTGAGCAGTTCTTC. Translated, it gives CASSAPPSVGEQFF. Full variable domain (remainder filled in from reference TRBV2 and TRBJ2-1): EPEVTQTPSHQVTQMGQEVILRCVPISNHLYFYWYRQILGQKVEFLVSFYNNEISEKSEIFDDQFSVERPDGSNFTLKIRSTKLEDSAMYFCASSAPPSVGEQFFGPGTRLTVL.

V is TRBV7-3 and J is TRBJ2-3, with TRBD2 matching over 8 bases. Germline loops: CDR1 SGHTA, CDR2 FQGTGA. V gave up 1 base and J gave up 4 bases; unmatched junction bases: 7. The CDR3 has 16 amino acids. The CDR3 region has the DNA TGTGCCAGCAGCTTAAGCGGGGGGCTTGGTGCAGATACGCAGTATTTT. Its protein product is CASSLSGGLGADTQYF.

The rearrangement joins TRBV19 to TRBJ2-2; D is possibly TRBD2 (6 bases). The V gene lost 6 bases and the J gene lost 6 bases, with 14 bases spanning the gap. Looked up from germline, CDR1 is LNHDA and CDR2 is SQIVND (reference sequence). This CDR3 contains 14 residues. The CDR3 here is CASSGGTGAGELFF. The CDR3 nucleotides read TGTGCCAGTAGCGGCGGGACCGGCGCCGGGGAGCTGTTTTTT.

The chain carries TRBV6-5 and TRBJ2-1, with D possibly matching TRBD2 (5 bases). V was trimmed by 6 bases and J by 7 bases, leaving 10 bases between them. The CDR3 is 12 residues long. The V gene's germline CDR1 is MNHEY and CDR2 SVGAGI. The CDR3 sequence: CASSREWNEQFF. The CDR3 coding sequence is TGTGCCAGCAGCCGGGAATGGAATGAGCAGTTCTTC.